This TCR beta chain was observed in a study of blood T cells in healthy people across ages (dated by TCRdb to between 2014 and 2017). A note on the overall study: In model experiments, template switching captured about one uniquely barcoded TCR beta cDNA molecule for every two T cells. The donors were divided into four age groups: young (average around 16 years), middle-aged (about 39), aged (around 59) and long-lived (roughly 82). Using the same blood draw, the study looked at two additional independent replicas of 1 million unique cDNA reads for two donors, one aged 18 to 30 and the other aged 80 or older. Using deep sequencing normalized with unique cDNA molecular identifiers, the study measured how TCR beta repertoire diversity changes with age. To avoid experimental bias, donors of different ages were randomly spread across the sequencing lanes. Study-wide conclusions, independent of this receptor: Compared with the aged group, the long-lived group had more naive CD4+ T cells, fewer expanded clones and increased TCR diversity, suggesting age selection. Because donor CMV infection status was unknown, age-related changes in expanded clonotypes were potentially confounded. Total diversity estimates from one million sequenced T cells were considered lower bounds and underestimates. Conclusive comparison of naive and antigen-experienced compartments was prevented by the profiling of bulk unsorted PBMCs. A strong correlation was found between observed TCR beta diversity and the percentage of naive T cells measured by flow cytometry. Observed TCR beta diversity per million T cells fell roughly linearly with age, and a significant reduction was already apparent by age about 43.

The CDR3 starts with the cysteine, ends with the phenylalanine, and has 16 residues. The DNA shown is the 48-base CDR3, in frame from base 1. As encoded in the germline V gene, CDR1 is KGHDR while CDR2 is SFDVKD. The junction shows trimming of 0 bases on V and 6 bases on J, and the gene matches do not reach 2 bases of it. Libraries were prepared through 5' RACE. These reads were obtained on an Illumina HiSeq 2500. A second PCR of roughly 6 to 11 cycles was run with a J-beta primer mix and a sample-barcoded 5' primer. A unique molecular identifier was introduced onto each TCR beta cDNA molecule by a template-switch 5' adaptor carrying 12 random nucleotides. Each sample yielded at least 2.5 million CDR3-containing paired-end reads. First-strand cDNA synthesis was performed from all RNA using the Mint cDNA synthesis kit, with priming by a TRBC-specific oligonucleotide. After uracil-DNA glycosylase treatment, a first 18-cycle PCR used universal primers M1SS and BC2_uni_R on all cDNA. In the authors' own workflow: Normalization of each sample was performed by random selection of 1 million high-quality reads, each carrying a distinct molecular identifier. Reads with shared molecular identifiers were discarded instead of being binned into consensus sequences. MiTCR, set to a Q25 quality threshold and the strictest error-elimination algorithm, was used for CDR3 identification, clonotype clustering and error correction. Lower-bound total TCR beta diversity was estimated with a nonparametric unseen species model using Euler transformation. TCRdb passed the public sequencing reads through fastp at Q25 and MiXCR, retaining productive beta sequences. Merged by CDR3 protein, the rows form single entries marked with the most common genes and DNA. TCRdb's processing, not the authors', yielded these V and J calls. In all, the sample holds more than 650,000 distinct CDR3 sequences, and around half of those were seen once. The top ten constitute about 42% of the sample.

In its sample, this clonotype was seen once. It lacks a known antigen. No much larger clonotype is one base removed from it; base qualities were not supplied. A lone read is weak support. Systemically healthy Caucasian individuals from Russia, some 36 in total and aged about 6 to 90 years, were included as donors. Each donor gave around 9.5 milliliters of peripheral blood, collected into EDTA-treated Vacutainer tubes. Ficoll-Paque density-gradient centrifugation was used to isolate PBMCs, with at least 7 million per sample. Trizol reagent was used to extract total RNA from the PBMCs, yielding at least 5.5 micrograms per sample. For every donor, an aliquot of PBMCs went through flow cytometry to measure the percentages of naive CD45RAhigh/CD27high T cells.

This TCR came from a man at least 80 years old in good health. The sample comprised blood. The sequence is built from TRBV24-1 and TRBJ2-1, with 12 bases in between that match TRBD2. The DNA is as follows: TGTGCCACCAGTGATTTGTCTAGCGGGAGGGCCAATGAGCAGTTCTTC. Its coded protein is CATSDLSSGRANEQFF.